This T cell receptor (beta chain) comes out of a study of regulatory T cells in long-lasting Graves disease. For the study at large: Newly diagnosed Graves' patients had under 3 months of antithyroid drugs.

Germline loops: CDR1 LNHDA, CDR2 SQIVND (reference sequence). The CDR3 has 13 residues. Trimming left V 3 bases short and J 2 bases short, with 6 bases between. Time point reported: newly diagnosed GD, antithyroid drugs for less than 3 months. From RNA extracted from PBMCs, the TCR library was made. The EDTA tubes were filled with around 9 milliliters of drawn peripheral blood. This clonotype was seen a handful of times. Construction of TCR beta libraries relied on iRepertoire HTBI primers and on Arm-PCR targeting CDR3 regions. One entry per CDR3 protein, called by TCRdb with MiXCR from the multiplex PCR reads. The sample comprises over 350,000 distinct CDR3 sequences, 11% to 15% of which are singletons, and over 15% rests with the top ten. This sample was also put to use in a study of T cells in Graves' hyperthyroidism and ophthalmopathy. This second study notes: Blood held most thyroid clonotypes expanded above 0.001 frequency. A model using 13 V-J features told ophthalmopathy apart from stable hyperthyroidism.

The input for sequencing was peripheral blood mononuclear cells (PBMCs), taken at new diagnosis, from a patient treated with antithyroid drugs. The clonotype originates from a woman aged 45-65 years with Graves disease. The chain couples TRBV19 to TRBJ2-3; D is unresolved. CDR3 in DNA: TGTGCCAGTAGTATTGCCGTCACAGATACGCAGTATTTT. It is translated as CASSIAVTDTQYF.